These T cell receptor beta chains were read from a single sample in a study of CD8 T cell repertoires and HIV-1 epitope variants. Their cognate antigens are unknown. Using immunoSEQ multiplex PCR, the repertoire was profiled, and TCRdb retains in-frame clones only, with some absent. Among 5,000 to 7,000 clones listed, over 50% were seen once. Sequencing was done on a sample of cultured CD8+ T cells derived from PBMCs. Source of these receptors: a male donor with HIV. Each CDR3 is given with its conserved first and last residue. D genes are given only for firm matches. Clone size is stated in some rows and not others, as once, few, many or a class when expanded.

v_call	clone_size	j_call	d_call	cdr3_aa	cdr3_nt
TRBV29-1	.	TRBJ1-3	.	CSVEDPPIIYF	TGCAGCGTTGAAGATCCTCCCATCATATATTTT
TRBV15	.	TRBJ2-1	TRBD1	CATSRNRGHEQFF	TGTGCCACCAGCAGGAACAGGGGTCATGAGCAGTTCTTC
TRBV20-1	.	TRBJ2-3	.	CSLQGTDTQYF	TGCAGTCTTCAAGGCACAGATACGCAGTATTTT
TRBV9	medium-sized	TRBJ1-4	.	CASSEGGDKAEKLFF	TGTGCCAGCAGCGAGGGGGGTGACAAAGCAGAAAAACTGTTTTTT
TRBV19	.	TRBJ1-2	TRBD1	CASSIGGGGARNGYTF	TGTGCCAGTAGTATAGGAGGAGGGGGCGCGAGGAATGGCTACACCTTC
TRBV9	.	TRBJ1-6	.	CASSVGSYNSPLHF	TGTGCCAGCAGCGTTGGTTCCTATAATTCACCCCTCCACTTT
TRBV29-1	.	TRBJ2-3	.	CSVEGGPPRADTQYF	TGCAGCGTTGAAGGCGGACCGCCGAGGGCAGATACGCAGTATTTT
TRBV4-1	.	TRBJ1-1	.	CASSQTMTSSNTEAFF	TGCGCCAGCAGCCAAACCATGACCTCATCCAACACTGAAGCTTTCTTT
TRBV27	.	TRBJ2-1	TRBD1	CASRPDRASYNEQFF	TGTGCCAGCAGACCGGACAGGGCCTCCTACAATGAGCAGTTCTTC
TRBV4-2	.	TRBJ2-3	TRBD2	CASSPRGLDSTDTQYF	TGTGCCAGCAGCCCTCGGGGACTAGATAGCACAGATACGCAGTATTTT
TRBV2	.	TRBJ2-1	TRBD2	CASNPLTSGEWNEQFF	TGTGCCAGCAATCCTCTGACTAGCGGGGAGTGGAATGAGCAGTTCTTC
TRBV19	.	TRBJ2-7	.	CASSVGALYEQYF	TGTGCCAGTAGTGTGGGAGCTCTCTACGAGCAGTACTTC
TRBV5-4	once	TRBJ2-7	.	CASSLEVGTYEQYF	TGTGCCAGCAGCTTGGAGGTAGGGACCTACGAGCAGTACTTC
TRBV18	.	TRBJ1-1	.	CASSPPSPATEAFF	TGTGCCAGCTCACCACCGTCCCCGGCCACTGAAGCTTTCTTT
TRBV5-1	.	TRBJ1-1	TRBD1	CASSSGTGDVAFF	TGCGCCAGCAGCTCCGGGACAGGGGATGTAGCTTTCTTT
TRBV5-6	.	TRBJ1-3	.	CASSLGAGATGNTIYF	TGTGCCAGCAGCTTGGGAGCCGGGGCAACTGGAAACACCATATATTTT
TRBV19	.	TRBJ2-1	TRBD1	CASTETGFSYNEQFF	TGTGCCAGCACCGAGACAGGGTTCTCCTACAATGAGCAGTTCTTC
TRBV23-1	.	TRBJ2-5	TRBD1	CASSQKDRVGETQYF	TGCGCCAGCAGCCAAAAAGACAGGGTGGGTGAGACCCAGTACTTC
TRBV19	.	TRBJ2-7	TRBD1	CASSRGTGPGEQYF	TGTGCCAGTAGTAGAGGGACAGGGCCTGGCGAGCAGTACTTC
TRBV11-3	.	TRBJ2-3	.	CASSSTADTQYF	TGTGCCAGCAGCTCGACAGCAGATACGCAGTATTTT
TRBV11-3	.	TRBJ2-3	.	CASSSRTRGSTDTQYF	TGTGCCAGCAGTTCCCGGACCCGGGGTAGCACAGATACGCAGTATTTT
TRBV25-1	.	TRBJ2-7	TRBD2	CASRGLREGSYEQYF	TGTGCCAGCAGAGGGTTGCGGGAGGGCTCCTACGAGCAGTACTTC
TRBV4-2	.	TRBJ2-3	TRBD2	CASSPLAGPTDTQYF	TGTGCCAGCAGCCCTCTAGCGGGCCCCACAGATACGCAGTATTTT
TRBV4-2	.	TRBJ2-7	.	CASSSRPTGEQYF	TGTGCCAGCAGCTCTAGGCCTACGGGTGAGCAGTACTTC
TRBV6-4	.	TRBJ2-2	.	CASSDREANTGELFF	TGTGCCAGCAGCGACAGGGAGGCAAACACCGGGGAGCTGTTTTTT
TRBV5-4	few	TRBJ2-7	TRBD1	CASSLRDSSYEQYF	TGTGCCAGCAGCTTACGGGACAGCTCCTACGAGCAGTACTTC
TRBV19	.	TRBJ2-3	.	CASSIGEDTQYF	TGTGCCAGTAGTATAGGTGAGGATACGCAGTATTTT
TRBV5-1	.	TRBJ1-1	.	CASSLGPSSGVGTEAFF	TGCGCCAGCAGCTTGGGGCCCTCTTCAGGGGTCGGCACTGAAGCTTTCTTT
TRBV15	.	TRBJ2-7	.	CATSRDRNSYEQYF	TGTGCCACCAGCAGAGATAGGAACTCCTACGAGCAGTACTTC
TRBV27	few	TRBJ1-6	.	CATQPQGSGNSPLHF	TGTGCCACCCAACCCCAGGGGAGCGGGAATTCACCCCTCCACTTT
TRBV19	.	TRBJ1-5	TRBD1	CASSLPGQGRNQPQHF	TGTGCCAGTAGTCTACCGGGACAGGGGAGGAATCAGCCCCAGCATTTT
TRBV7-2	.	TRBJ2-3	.	CASSFNFGGLRTDTQYF	TGTGCCAGCAGCTTTAATTTTGGAGGCTTGAGGACAGATACGCAGTATTTT
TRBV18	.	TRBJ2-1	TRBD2	CASSPPGGSSYNEQFF	TGTGCCAGCTCACCACCGGGCGGGAGCTCCTACAATGAGCAGTTCTTC
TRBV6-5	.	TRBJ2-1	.	CASSSAVGVSYNEQFF	TGTGCCAGCAGTTCCGCTGTCGGGGTCTCCTACAATGAGCAGTTCTTC
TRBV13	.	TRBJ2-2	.	CASSLEETSTGELFF	TGTGCCAGCAGCTTAGAAGAGACTTCCACCGGGGAGCTGTTTTTT